The present TCR beta chain was sequenced within a study of blood T cell repertoires in COVID-19. Turning to the study itself: PBMCs, B-cell-depleted T cells, or T cells provided the cDNA or gDNA that made up the material.

The table came from immunoSEQ multiplex PCR; TCRdb's copy has only in-frame clones and leaves some out. Of roughly 230,000 clones listed, approximately 83% are singletons. Participants spanned ages about 18 to 100 years and resided in 24 US areas. Cohort placement rested on clinical history that participants reported themselves. Symptom resolution, clearance, or two negative PCRs marked donors in Cohort 3 as recovered. CDR1 and CDR2 from the germline V gene are LNHDA and SQIVND (reference sequence). The CDR3 consists of 14 residues. Trimming took off 6 bases at V and 5 bases at J, with 14 bases between the two ends.

Sequenced sample: PBMCs or T cells enriched from blood (not recorded which). The sequence derives from a woman aged 60 to 75 who had recovered from COVID-19. The chain joins TRBV19 to TRBJ1-5; D perhaps matches TRBD1 (6 bases). The CDR3 protein is CASRGHLVYQPQHF. CDR3 nucleotide sequence: TGTGCCAGTAGGGGACACCTAGTATATCAGCCCCAGCATTTT.